This is a list of T cell receptor beta chains from one sample in a study of blood T cell repertoires in COVID-19. The data were produced by immunoSEQ multiplex PCR, yet TCRdb's version contains in-frame clones alone and is incomplete. In the table there are 150,000 to 200,000 clones, approximately 85% of which are singletons. The sample was peripheral blood. Receptors originate from a woman older than 75 with COVID-19, enrolled during active disease. Both conserved end residues are part of each CDR3. A D gene is named only where the DNA matches it firmly. Some rows mark clone size as missing; the rest say once, few, many or name a class of expanded clone.

>NA|few|TRBJ1-2|TRBV4-1
TGCGCCAGCAGCCAAGATGGGCCAGGGAACTATGGCTACACCTTC
CASSQDGPGNYGYTF
>TRBD2|NA|TRBJ2-1|TRBV28
TGTGCCAGCCTCTCTCTTGGGCTAGCGGGAGTCCCTCGGGATGAGCAGTTCTTC
CASLSLGLAGVPRDEQFF
>TRBD2|NA|TRBJ2-3|TRBV4-1
TGCGCCAGCAGCCAAGAGGGGTCAGCGGGAGGGCTAACAGATACGCAGTATTTT
CASSQEGSAGGLTDTQYF
>NA|NA|TRBJ1-2|TRBV7-2
TGTGCCAGCAGCTTAATCCGGGGAGGAGGCTATGGCTACACCTTC
CASSLIRGGGYGYTF
>TRBD2|NA|TRBJ2-3|TRBV10-3
TGTGCCATCAGTGAGTCTGGGCGGGGGTTGTCGGATACGCAGTATTTT
CAISESGRGLSDTQYF
>TRBD1|NA|TRBJ1-3|TRBV6-6
TGTGCCAGCAGACAGGGGGTGGATGGCACCATATATTTT
CASRQGVDGTIYF
>TRBD1|NA|TRBJ1-3|TRBV12-3/TRBV12-4
TGTGCCAGCAGTCCAGGGGGGTGGAACACCATATATTTT
CASSPGGWNTIYF
>TRBD2|few|TRBJ2-3|TRBV5-1
TGCGCCAGCAGCCAGCGGGAGGCCCAATCCACGCAGTATTTT
CASSQREAQSTQYF
>NA|NA|TRBJ2-2|TRBV19
TGTGCCAGTAATCGACAGGTCGGGGTTAACACCGGGGAGCTGTTTTTT
CASNRQVGVNTGELFF
>NA|NA|TRBJ2-1|TRBV19
TGTGCCAGTAGTCCCCGGGTCTCCACACAAATGTTAGGGCAGTTCTTC
CASSPRVSTQMLGQFF
>TRBD2|NA|TRBJ2-1|TRBV28
TGTGCCAGCAGTTCCCTTAGCGGGGGGGACTACAATGAGCAGTTCTTC
CASSSLSGGDYNEQFF
>NA|NA|TRBJ1-1|TRBV28
TGTGCCAGCAGCCCGGGGGGGACGAACACTGAAGCTTTCTTT
CASSPGGTNTEAFF
>NA|NA|TRBJ1-2|TRBV11-2
TGTGCCAGCAGGCGAACTACACAGGGTTCAAATGGCTACACCTTC
CASRRTTQGSNGYTF
>NA|NA|TRBJ1-2|TRBV2
TGTGCCAGCAGTGAAGGGACAGTCTATGGCTACACCTTC
CASSEGTVYGYTF
>TRBD1|once|TRBJ1-2|TRBV27
TGTGCCAGCAGGTCACCAGGGGGCAGGAATGGCTACACCTTC
CASRSPGGRNGYTF
>TRBD1|NA|TRBJ1-2|TRBV24-1
TGTGCCACCAGTGTTCCGGGACAGGGCGGTGGCTACACCTTC
CATSVPGQGGGYTF
>NA|NA|TRBJ2-3|TRBV5-1
TGCGCCAGCAGCTTGGTGGTTAGCCCCCCAGATACGCAGTATTTT
CASSLVVSPPDTQYF
>NA|NA|TRBJ1-1|TRBV19
TGTGCCAGTAGTATAGTTGGTGGGGGCGAAGCTTTCTTT
CASSIVGGGEAFF
>TRBD2|few|TRBJ2-7|TRBV24-1
TGTGCCACCAGTGCTAGCGGGAGGGGGAGCTACGAGCAGTACTTC
CATSASGRGSYEQYF
>TRBD2|NA|TRBJ2-5|TRBV10-3
TGTGCCATCAGTGACCTCTGGCAGCGGAGCGGGGGTAGCCAAGAGACCCAGTACTTC
CAISDLWQRSGGSQETQYF
>NA|NA|TRBJ1-3|TRBV5-1
TGCGCCAGCAGCCAGACAGGCGTGACTGGAAACACCATATATTTT
CASSQTGVTGNTIYF
>NA|NA|TRBJ1-1|TRBV21-1
TGTGCCAGCAGCAATTCATATAGGTTCAGGAGGGCTTTCTTT
CASSNSYRFRRAFF
>TRBD2|few|TRBJ2-3|TRBV18
TGTGCCAGCTCACCGCTAGCGGTTAGCACAGATACGCAGTATTTT
CASSPLAVSTDTQYF
>TRBD2|NA|TRBJ2-1|TRBV6-5
TGTGCCAGCACCCGGCTAGCGGGAGAAGGGGAGCAGTTCTTC
CASTRLAGEGEQFF
>NA|NA|TRBJ2-3|TRBV18
TGTGCCAGCTCACCAGAGACGGGGACTGATACGCAGTATTTT
CASSPETGTDTQYF
>TRBD1|NA|TRBJ1-5|TRBV27
TGTGCCAGCAGTTTAACGGGACAGGCGAATCAGCCCCAGCATTTT
CASSLTGQANQPQHF
>NA|NA|TRBJ2-1|TRBV7-2
TGTGCCAGCAGCTTAGACCCTGTTGAGGGTGAGCAGTTCTTC
CASSLDPVEGEQFF
>NA|NA|TRBJ1-4|TRBV7-6
TGTGCCAGCAGCCCCGGCAGGGGCCCAAATGAAAAACTGTTTTTT
CASSPGRGPNEKLFF
>NA|NA|TRBJ2-2|TRBV3-1/TRBV3-2
TGTGCCAGCAGCCTCCCTTCCGGGGGGCAGAACACCGGGGAGCTGTTTTTT
CASSLPSGGQNTGELFF
>TRBD1|NA|TRBJ1-1|TRBV6-5
TGTGCCAGCAGTTACAGGACAGGGGAAACTGAAGCTTTCTTT
CASSYRTGETEAFF
>TRBD1|once|TRBJ2-3|TRBV30
TGTGCCTGGAGACCATATGTACCGGGACAGGGGGTCACAGATACGCAGTATTTT
CAWRPYVPGQGVTDTQYF
>NA|NA|TRBJ2-2|TRBV18
TGTGCCAGCTCACCCCCTTTGGCGGTGCACACCGGGGAGCTGTTTTTT
CASSPPLAVHTGELFF
>NA|NA|TRBJ2-2|TRBV3-1/TRBV3-2
TGTGCCAGCAGCCAGGCAGGGGGGGAGCTGTTTTTT
CASSQAGGELFF
>TRBD2|NA|TRBJ2-7|TRBV19
TGTGCCAGTAGTAAGGTGGGACTAGCGGGTTACGAGCAGTACTTC
CASSKVGLAGYEQYF
>TRBD2|NA|TRBJ2-4|TRBV6-4
TGTGCCAGCACTGGACTAGCGGCCGCCAAAAACATTCAGTACTTC
CASTGLAAAKNIQYF
>NA|NA|TRBJ2-2|TRBV10-3
TGTGCCATCAGAGCTCTTGGGACACTTATCACCGGGGAGCTGTTTTTT
CAIRALGTLITGELFF
>TRBD1|NA|TRBJ2-7|TRBV7-2
TGTGCCAGCAGCGCCGGGACAGGGTTCTACGAGCAGTACTTC
CASSAGTGFYEQYF
>TRBD2|NA|TRBJ2-5|TRBV29-1
TGCAGCGTTGAGCGGGCGGGAGTAGAGACCCAGTACTTC
CSVERAGVETQYF
>TRBD1|NA|TRBJ2-2|TRBV4-3
TGCGCCAGCAGCCAGCTCCGGGACAGGGGGAGGGGCGGGGAGCTGTTTTTT
CASSQLRDRGRGGELFF
>NA|NA|TRBJ2-5|TRBV24-1
TGTGCCACCAGTGATTTGAGGCAGGGTGGCGAGACCCAGTACTTC
CATSDLRQGGETQYF
>NA|NA|TRBJ1-5|TRBV18
TGTGCCAGCTCACCAAGTATGTCGGGTCAGCCCCAGCATTTT
CASSPSMSGQPQHF
>NA|NA|TRBJ1-4|TRBV28
TGTGCCAGCAGTGACCAAAATTTGCGGAATGAAAAACTGTTTTTT
CASSDQNLRNEKLFF
>TRBD2|NA|TRBJ2-7|TRBV10-3
TGTGCCATCAGTGAGTCGGCGGGGGACTCCTACGAGCAGTACTTC
CAISESAGDSYEQYF
>TRBD1|NA|TRBJ2-7|TRBV25-1
TGTGCCAGCAGTGGGACAGGGCTCGAGCAGTACTTC
CASSGTGLEQYF